The T cell receptor (beta chain) under discussion was sequenced for a study of cytomegalovirus exposure and HLA in healthy donors. Study-wide background: In a later analysis, the roughly 120 validation repertoires were reported to have used the same platform as the roughly 600 first-cohort repertoires.

This clone has just one count. No antigen is known for it. Study-wide findings and caveats: The classifier reportedly diagnosed cytomegalovirus status with high sensitivity and specificity. Associated with cytomegalovirus, according to the listing, were 150 to 200 TCR beta chains. It was found in a later analysis that first-cohort TCR clusters tended to co-occur in the 95 to 150 validation repertoires.

Germline V gene sequence: CDR1 SGHAT, CDR2 FQNNGV. V was cut by 0 bases and J by 5 bases, with 13 bases left in between. This CDR3 spans 16 amino acids. Libraries were prepared by immunoSEQ multiplex PCR; TCRdb keeps only in-frame clonotypes and omits some of them. This sample has 45,000 to 65,000 clones, with more than 80% found just once. Material: PBMCs. The chain links TRBV11-2 to TRBJ2-2; a possible D gene is TRBD2 (5 bases). The clonotype comes from a man between 18 and 29 years old in good health and CMV-seronegative. This CDR3 is CASSLEGGSGTGELFF. DNA for the CDR3: TGTGCCAGCAGCTTAGAGGGTGGGAGTGGTACCGGGGAGCTGTTTTTT. The variable domain in full, completed from reference TRBV11-2 and TRBJ2-2, reads EAGVAQSPRYKIIEKRQSVAFWCNPISGHATLYWYQQILGQGPKLLIQFQNNGVVDDSQLPKDRFSAERLKGVDSTLKIQPAKLEDSAVYLCASSLEGGSGTGELFFGEGSRLTVL.